This TCR beta chain was found in a study of beta chain features in type 1 diabetes. Isolated RNA was reverse transcribed in full, so expressed TCRB transcripts were sequenced. Measured with immunoSEQ multiplex PCR; TCRdb has only the in-frame clones, and not every one. Of hundreds of thousands of clones in the sample, around 15% were seen once. The clonotype comes from a young man in good health. Sample: central memory CD4+ T cells from blood.

The CDR3 nucleotides are TGTGCCAGCTCACCTCGGGACGGGAACACCGGGGAGCTGTTTTTT. Its translation is CASSPRDGNTGELFF. This chain uses TRBV18 with TRBJ2-2; D is perhaps TRBD1 or TRBD2 (5 bases each). This CDR3 has 15 amino acids. V was shortened by 3 bases and J by 1 base, with 9 bases between the two germline ends. CDR1 KGHSH and CDR2 LQKENI come from the germline V gene.